Reported below is one T cell receptor beta chain. This entry belongs to a study of control samples from healthy donors and cancer patients. There are 16 residues in the CDR3. Germline lookup yields CDR1 SGHTS and CDR2 YDEGEE. Trimming stripped 0 bases from V and 3 bases from J, with 13 bases between. Data came from immunoSEQ multiplex PCR; TCRdb stores just in-frame clones and leaves some out. The profile shows about 80,000 clones, approximately 89% of them singletons. The gene calls are TRBV5-8 and TRBJ2-1; D not certain. This TCR was sampled from a man aged 50 or older in good health. Sequencing was done on a sample of blood. This CDR3 reads CASSLVFRRNYNEQFF. The CDR3 DNA reads as TGTGCCAGCAGCTTGGTGTTTCGTCGAAACTACAATGAGCAGTTCTTC.